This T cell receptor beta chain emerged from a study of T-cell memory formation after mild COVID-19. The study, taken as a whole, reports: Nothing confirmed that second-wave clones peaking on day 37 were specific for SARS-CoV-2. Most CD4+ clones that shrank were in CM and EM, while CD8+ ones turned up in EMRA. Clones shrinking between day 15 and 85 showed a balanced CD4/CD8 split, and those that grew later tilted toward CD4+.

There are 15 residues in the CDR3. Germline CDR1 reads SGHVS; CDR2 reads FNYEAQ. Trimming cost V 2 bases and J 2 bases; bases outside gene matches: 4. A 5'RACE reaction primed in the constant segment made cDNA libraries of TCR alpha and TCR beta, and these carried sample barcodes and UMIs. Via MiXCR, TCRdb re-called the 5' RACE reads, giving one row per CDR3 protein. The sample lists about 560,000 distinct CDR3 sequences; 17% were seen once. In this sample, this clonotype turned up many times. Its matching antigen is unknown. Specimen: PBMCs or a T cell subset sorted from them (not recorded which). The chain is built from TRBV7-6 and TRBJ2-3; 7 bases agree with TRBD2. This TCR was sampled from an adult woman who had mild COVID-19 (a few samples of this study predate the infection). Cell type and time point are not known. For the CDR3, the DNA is TGTGCCAGCAGCTTAACTAGCGTGGACACAGATACGCAGTATTTT. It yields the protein CASSLTSVDTDTQYF.